Listed here are 21 T cell receptor beta chains from one sample, sequenced in a study of T-cell reconstitution after alpha-beta-depleted transplantation in children. Construction of the TCRbeta library involved unique molecular identifiers. TCRdb independently ran MiXCR on the PCR reads; one entry per CDR3 protein. The table has about 460,000 distinct CDR3 sequences, about 10% seen once. Here the sequenced sample was PBMCs, taken before TCRalphabeta/CD19-depleted stem cell transplant. These receptors came from a child aged 2 to 15 with inherited bone marrow failure, due to receive a stem cell transplant.

This clonotype was detected only a few times. The chain carries TRBV12-3 or TRBV12-4 and TRBJ1-1; 8 bases are shared with TRBD1. V shed 5 bases and J 8 bases; nucleotides not matched to a gene: 7. The CDR3 has 13 residues. The CDR3 loop reads CASSASGGREAFF. CDR3 DNA sequence: TGTGCCAGCAGTGCATCAGGGGGCCGGGAAGCTTTCTTT.

There are many counts of this clonotype. The chain joins TRBV15 to TRBJ2-4; 8 bases agree with TRBD1. After removal of 5 bases from V and 5 bases from J, the junction contained 8 bases not matched to a gene. The germline gives CDR1 LNHNV, CDR2 YYDKDF (reference sequence). CDR3 length equals 15 residues. This chain's CDR3 is CATSLSTGGENIQYF. CDR3 in DNA: TGTGCCACCAGCCTCTCAACAGGGGGAGAAAACATTCAGTACTTC.

To note about this clonotype: A much bigger clone sits one base away, suggesting this may be a read error. V gene TRBV6-1 combines with J gene TRBJ2-7; D uncertain. The CDR3 is made up of 13 amino acids. Germline V CDR1 and CDR2: MNHNS, SASEGT. CDR3 region: CASSSQVPYEHYF. CDR3 coding DNA: TGTGCCAGCAGCAGCCAGGTCCCCTACGAGCATTACTTC.

Ten or more counts support this clonotype. V usage is TRBV3-1 and J usage is TRBJ2-3, with D possibly called TRBD1 or TRBD2 (7 bases each). Germline V gene lookup returns CDR1 LGHDT and CDR2 YNNKEL (reference sequence). The ends were cut back, 0 bases at V and 0 bases at J, with 25 bases in the middle. The CDR3 length is 21 residues. The CDR3 is CASSQDKGLASGDSSTDTQYF. DNA of the CDR3: TGTGCCAGCAGCCAAGATAAAGGCTTAGCCAGCGGGGACAGTAGCACAGATACGCAGTATTTT.

Comment on this clonotype: A read error may produce the germline difference seen at one junction end. The CDR3 sequence: CASSPANTGDLFF. In DNA, the CDR3 is TGTGCCAGCAGTCCTGCGAACACCGGGGACCTGTTTTTT. The chain recombines TRBV12-3 or TRBV12-4 with TRBJ2-2, with D possibly called TRBD1 or TRBD2 (5 bases each). This CDR3 spans 13 amino acids.

This clonotype came up many times. The chain uses TRBV19 and TRBJ2-3, with 7 bases lining up with TRBD2. V lost 0 bases and J lost 2; bases outside the gene matches: 14. The CDR3 covers 19 residues. Germline V CDR1 and CDR2: LNHDA, SQIVND (reference sequence). The CDR3 region has the DNA TGTGCCAGTAGTATAGATCCGTCGGATCCTAGCGGTACCACAGATACGCAGTATTTT. Translating gives CASSIDPSDPSGTTDTQYF.

This chain links TRBV19 with TRBJ2-2; D is ambiguous. The CDR3 totals 13 residues. The ends were cut back, 3 bases at V and 4 bases at J, with 6 bases in the middle. CDR1 LNHDA and CDR2 SQIVND come from the germline V gene (reference sequence). CDR3 coding DNA: TGTGCCAGTAGTATTACTTTCACCGGGGAGCTGTTTTTT. Its protein is CASSITFTGELFF.

The table lists this clonotype with a few counts. This rearrangement joins TRBV7-7 to TRBJ2-7; D gene uncertain. The CDR3 sequence is 11 residues long. V lost 3 bases and J lost 8, with 8 bases in between. CDR1 is SSHAT, CDR2 FNYEAQ, per germline (reference sequence). The CDR3 is CASSFHSKQYF. CDR3 bases: TGTGCCAGCAGCTTCCACTCTAAGCAGTACTTC.

This clonotype was picked up many times. The chain uses TRBV5-1 and TRBJ1-3; D call uncertain. Germline V CDR1 and CDR2: SGHRS, YFSETQ. This CDR3 has 12 amino acids. V was trimmed by 0 bases and J by 7 bases, leaving 5 bases between them. CDR3 sequence: CASSLEGNTIYF. The CDR3 DNA sequence: TGCGCCAGCAGCTTGGAAGGGAACACCATATATTTT.

A few counts support this clonotype. The chain has TRBV20-1 and TRBJ2-2, with D possibly TRBD2 on 5 matching bases. The ends were cut back, 2 bases at V and 1 base at J, with 8 bases in the middle. Germline V CDR1 and CDR2: DFQATT, SNEGSKA (reference sequence). This CDR3 has 14 amino acids. DNA for the CDR3: TGCAGTGCTAGACTGGAGGAGAACACCGGGGAGCTGTTTTTT. Translating gives CSARLEENTGELFF.

V usage is TRBV11-2 and J usage is TRBJ1-1; no firm D call. Trimming took 7 bases from V and 0 from J, leaving 12 bases between them. Germline V lookup: CDR1 SGHAT, CDR2 FQNNGV. This CDR3 spans 14 amino acids. CDR3 amino acids: CASTVDAVNTEAFF. DNA for the CDR3: TGTGCCAGCACCGTGGATGCAGTGAACACTGAAGCTTTCTTT.

The chain is built from TRBV7-2 and TRBJ2-7; unclear D gene. V was trimmed by 6 bases and J by 2 bases, leaving 14 bases between them. The length of the CDR3 is 14 residues. Germline V gene data show CDR1 as SGHTA and CDR2 as FQGNSA. CDR3 nucleotides: TGTGCCAGCAGACTCTCTTCCGGGCCCTACGAGCAGTACTTC. This translates into CASRLSSGPYEQYF.

This clonotype was observed many times. V and J are TRBV28 and TRBJ2-7; D is ambiguous. The CDR3 consists of 15 residues. The V and J ends lost 1 base and 3 bases respectively, with 13 bases between them. In germline, CDR1 is MDHEN, CDR2 SYDVKM. The CDR3 DNA follows: TGTGCCAGCAGTTTATCGGCCTGGAGTCGCTACGAGCAGTACTTC. Translation gives CASSLSAWSRYEQYF.

This clonotype was seen repeatedly, ten times or more. CDR3 in DNA: TGTGCCAGCAGTTTATACCCCTACAATGAGCAGTTCTTC. Its protein product is CASSLYPYNEQFF. The J gene is TRBJ2-1, the V gene TRBV28; D gene uncertain. Germline CDR1 and CDR2: MDHEN and SYDVKM. With 1 base removed from V and 2 bases from J, the gap between germline ends came to 3 bases. The CDR3 covers 13 residues.

This clonotype was seen only a few times. The gene calls are TRBV12-3 or TRBV12-4 and TRBJ2-7; D not certain. The CDR3 covers 14 residues. Between the trimmed V and J ends, which lost 6 bases and 2 bases, there was a span of 14 bases. DNA of the CDR3: TGTGCCAGCAGGAGAGACGGTAGAGCCTACGAGCAGTACTTC. Protein sequence: CASRRDGRAYEQYF.

The V call is TRBV9, the J call TRBJ2-1, with D possibly being TRBD1 or TRBD2 (5 bases each). This CDR3 is 15 amino acids long. Germline loops: CDR1 SGDLS, CDR2 YYNGEE. V gave up 0 bases and J gave up 7 bases, with 14 bases separating them. The CDR3 DNA is TGTGCCAGCAGCGTAGGTGGGGGATCGACTAATGAGCAGTTCTTC. Translating gives CASSVGGGSTNEQFF.

There are many counts of this clonotype. The chain combines TRBV4-2 with TRBJ2-2; D is unresolved. CDR1 LGHNA and CDR2 YNFKEQ come from the germline V gene. The ends were cut back, 1 base at V and 2 bases at J, with 11 bases in the middle. The CDR3 extends over 16 amino acids. The CDR3 protein is CASSQVWQPNTGELFF. The CDR3 region has the DNA TGTGCCAGCAGCCAAGTTTGGCAGCCAAACACCGGGGAGCTGTTTTTT.

This clonotype was observed many times. The chain uses TRBV18 and TRBJ2-5; no reliable D call. CDR1 KGHSH and CDR2 LQKENI come from the germline V gene. This CDR3 has 14 residues. The V gene lost 6 bases and the J gene lost 1 base, with 12 bases spanning the gap. CDR3 region: CASSPGRAQETQYF. The CDR3 DNA sequence: TGTGCCAGCTCCCCCGGCAGAGCCCAAGAGACCCAGTACTTC.

In its sample, this clonotype was seen many times. The chain employs TRBV20-1 and TRBJ2-7; TRBD1 is a possible D gene (6 bases). V was trimmed by 6 bases and J by 4 bases, leaving 16 bases between them. The germline V gene has CDR1 DFQATT and CDR2 SNEGSKA (reference sequence). The CDR3 is 13 residues long. This chain's CDR3 is CSARTRGAYEQYF. In nucleotides, the CDR3 is TGCAGTGCCCGGACCAGGGGCGCGTACGAGCAGTACTTC.

The gene calls are TRBV2 and TRBJ1-1; perhaps TRBD1 as D (6 bases). Trimming left V 3 bases short and J 7 bases short, with 15 bases between. The germline gives CDR1 SNHLY, CDR2 FYNNEI. The CDR3 spans 14 residues. CDR3 sequence: CASSDYQGLSEAFF. The CDR3 DNA sequence: TGTGCCAGCAGTGACTACCAGGGGTTGAGTGAAGCTTTCTTT.

This clonotype was seen at least ten times. The chain is built from TRBV5-1 and TRBJ2-2, with D possibly matching TRBD2 (5 bases). Germline V gives CDR1 SGHRS, CDR2 YFSETQ. CDR3 size: 15 residues. V was clipped by 0 bases and J by 7 bases, with 13 bases between them. The CDR3 coding sequence is TGCGCCAGCAGCTTGGCTTTACGGGGTCACGGGGAGCTGTTTTTT. Translation gives CASSLALRGHGELFF.